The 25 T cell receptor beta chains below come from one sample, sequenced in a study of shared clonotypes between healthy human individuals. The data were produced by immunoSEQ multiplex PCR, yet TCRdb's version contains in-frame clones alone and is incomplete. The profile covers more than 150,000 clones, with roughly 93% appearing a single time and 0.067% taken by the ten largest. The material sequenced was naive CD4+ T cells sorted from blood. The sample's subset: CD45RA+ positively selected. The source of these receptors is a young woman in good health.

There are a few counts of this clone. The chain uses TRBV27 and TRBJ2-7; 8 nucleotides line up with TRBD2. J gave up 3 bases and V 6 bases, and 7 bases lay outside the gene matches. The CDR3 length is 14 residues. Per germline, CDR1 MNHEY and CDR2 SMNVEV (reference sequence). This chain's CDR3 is CASSRSGKVYEQYF. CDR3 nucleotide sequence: TGTGCCAGCAGCCGTAGCGGGAAGGTCTACGAGCAGTACTTC.

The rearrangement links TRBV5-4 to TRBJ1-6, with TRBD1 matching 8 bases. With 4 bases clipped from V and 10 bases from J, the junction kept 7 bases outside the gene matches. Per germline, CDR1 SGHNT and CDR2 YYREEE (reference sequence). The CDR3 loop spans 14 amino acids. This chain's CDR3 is CASSPQGARSPLHF. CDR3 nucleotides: TGTGCCAGCAGCCCTCAGGGGGCGAGGTCACCCCTCCACTTT. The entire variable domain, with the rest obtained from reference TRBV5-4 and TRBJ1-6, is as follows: ETGVTQSPTHLIKTRGQQVTLRCSSQSGHNTVSWYQQALGQGPQFIFQYYREEENGRGNFPPRFSGLQFPNYSSELNVNALELDDSALYLCASSPQGARSPLHFGNGTRLTVT.

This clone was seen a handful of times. DNA for the CDR3: TGTGCCAGCAGCTGGGGGACACTCGGGGTCTACGAGCAGTACTTC. Amino acid sequence: CASSWGTLGVYEQYF. The J gene is TRBJ2-7, the V gene TRBV5-6; maybe TRBD1 (6 bases). The germline V and J ends were trimmed by 3 bases and 3 bases, with 16 bases remaining between them. The CDR3 is 15 residues long. Germline CDR1 reads SGHDT; CDR2 reads YYEEEE.

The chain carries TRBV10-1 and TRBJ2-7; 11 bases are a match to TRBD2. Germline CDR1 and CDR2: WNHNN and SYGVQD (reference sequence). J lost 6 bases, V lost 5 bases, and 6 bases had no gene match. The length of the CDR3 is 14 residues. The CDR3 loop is CASSRTSGGVEQYF. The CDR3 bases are TGCGCCAGCAGTAGAACTAGCGGGGGTGTCGAGCAGTACTTC.

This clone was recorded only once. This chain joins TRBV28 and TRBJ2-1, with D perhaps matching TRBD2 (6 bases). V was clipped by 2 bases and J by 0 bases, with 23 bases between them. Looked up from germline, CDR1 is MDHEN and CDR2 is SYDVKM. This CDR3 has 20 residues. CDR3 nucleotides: TGTGCCAGCAGTTTACCTCTCTCGTCGCTGGCGGGACGCTCCTACAATGAGCAGTTCTTC. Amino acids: CASSLPLSSLAGRSYNEQFF. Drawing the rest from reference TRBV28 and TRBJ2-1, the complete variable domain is DVKVTQSSRYLVKRTGEKVFLECVQDMDHENMFWYRQDPGLGLRLIYFSYDVKMKEKGDIPEGYSVSREKKERFSLILESASTNQTSMYLCASSLPLSSLAGRSYNEQFFGPGTRLTVL.

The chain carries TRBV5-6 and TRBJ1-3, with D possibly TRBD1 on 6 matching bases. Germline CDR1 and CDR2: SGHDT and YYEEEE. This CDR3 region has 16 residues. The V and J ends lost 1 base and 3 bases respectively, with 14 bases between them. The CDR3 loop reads CASSLRGGLGGNTIYF. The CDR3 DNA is TGTGCCAGCAGCTTGCGCGGGGGGCTCGGTGGAAACACCATATATTTT.

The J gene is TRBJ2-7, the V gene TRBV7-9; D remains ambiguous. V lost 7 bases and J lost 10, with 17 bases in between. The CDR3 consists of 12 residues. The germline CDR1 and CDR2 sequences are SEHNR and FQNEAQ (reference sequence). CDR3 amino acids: CASTVADLDQYF. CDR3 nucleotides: TGTGCCAGCACCGTCGCGGACCTCGACCAGTACTTC. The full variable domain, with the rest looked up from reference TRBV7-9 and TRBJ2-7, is DTGVSQNPRHKITKRGQNVTFRCDPISEHNRLYWYRQTLGQGPEFLTYFQNEAQLEKSRLLSDRFSAERPKGSFSTLEIQRTEQGDSAMYLCASTVADLDQYFGPGTRLTVT.

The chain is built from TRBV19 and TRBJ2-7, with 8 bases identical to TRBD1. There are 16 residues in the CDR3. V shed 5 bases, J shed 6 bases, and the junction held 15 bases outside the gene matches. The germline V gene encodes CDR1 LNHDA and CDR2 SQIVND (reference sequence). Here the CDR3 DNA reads TGTGCCAGTAGTCGCAGATTGGACAGGGACGTCCCCGAGCAGTACTTC. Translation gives CASSRRLDRDVPEQYF.

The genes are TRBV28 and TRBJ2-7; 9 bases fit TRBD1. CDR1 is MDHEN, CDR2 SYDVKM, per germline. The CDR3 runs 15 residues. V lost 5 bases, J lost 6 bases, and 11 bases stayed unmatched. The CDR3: CASSEQGARSVEQYF. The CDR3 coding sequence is TGTGCCAGCAGTGAACAGGGGGCCAGGTCTGTCGAGCAGTACTTC. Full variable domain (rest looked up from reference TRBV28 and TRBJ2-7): DVKVTQSSRYLVKRTGEKVFLECVQDMDHENMFWYRQDPGLGLRLIYFSYDVKMKEKGDIPEGYSVSREKKERFSLILESASTNQTSMYLCASSEQGARSVEQYFGPGTRLTVT.

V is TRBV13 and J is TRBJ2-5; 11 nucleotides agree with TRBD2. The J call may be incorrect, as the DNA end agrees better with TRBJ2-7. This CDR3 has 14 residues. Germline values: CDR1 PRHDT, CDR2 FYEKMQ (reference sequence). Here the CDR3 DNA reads TGTGCCAGCAGCCGTAGCGGGAGGGTCTACGAGCAGTACTTC. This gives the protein CASSRSGRVYEQYF.

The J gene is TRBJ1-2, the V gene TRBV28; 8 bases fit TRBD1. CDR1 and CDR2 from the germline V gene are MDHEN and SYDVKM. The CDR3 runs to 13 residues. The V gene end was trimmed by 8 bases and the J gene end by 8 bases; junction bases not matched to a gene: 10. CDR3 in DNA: TGTGCCAGCGAGGGGGGACAGGTTTTGGGCTACACCTTC. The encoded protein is CASEGGQVLGYTF.

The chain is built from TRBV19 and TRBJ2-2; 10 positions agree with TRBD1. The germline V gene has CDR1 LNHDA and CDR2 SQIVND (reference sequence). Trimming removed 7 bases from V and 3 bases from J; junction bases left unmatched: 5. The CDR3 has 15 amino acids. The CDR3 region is CASKMTGGDTGELFF. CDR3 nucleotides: TGTGCCAGTAAAATGACAGGGGGCGACACCGGGGAGCTGTTTTTT. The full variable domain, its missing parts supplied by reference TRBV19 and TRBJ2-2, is DGGITQSPKYLFRKEGQNVTLSCEQNLNHDAMYWYRQDPGQGLRLIYYSQIVNDFQKGDIAEGYSVSREKKESFPLTVTSAQKNPTAFYLCASKMTGGDTGELFFGEGSRLTVL.

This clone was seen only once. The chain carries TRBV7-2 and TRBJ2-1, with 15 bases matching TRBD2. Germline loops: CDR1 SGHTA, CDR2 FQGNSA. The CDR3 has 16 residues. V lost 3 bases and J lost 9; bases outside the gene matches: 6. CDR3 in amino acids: CASSFPGLAGGSEQFF. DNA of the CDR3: TGTGCCAGCAGCTTCCCGGGACTAGCGGGAGGAAGTGAGCAGTTCTTC.

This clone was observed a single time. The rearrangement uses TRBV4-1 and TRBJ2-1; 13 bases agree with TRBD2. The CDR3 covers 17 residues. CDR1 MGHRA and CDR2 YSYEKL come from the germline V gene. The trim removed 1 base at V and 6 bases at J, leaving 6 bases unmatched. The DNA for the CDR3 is TGCGCCAGCAGCCAAGTAATCGGGACTAGCGGGACCAATGAGCAGTTCTTC. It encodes CASSQVIGTSGTNEQFF.

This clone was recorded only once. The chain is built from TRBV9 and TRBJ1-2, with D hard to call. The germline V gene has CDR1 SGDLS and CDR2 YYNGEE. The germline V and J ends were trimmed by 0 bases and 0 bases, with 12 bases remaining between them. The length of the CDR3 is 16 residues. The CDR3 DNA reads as TGTGCCAGCAGCGTAGACAAGGCTTCCCCTAACTATGGCTACACCTTC. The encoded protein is CASSVDKASPNYGYTF.

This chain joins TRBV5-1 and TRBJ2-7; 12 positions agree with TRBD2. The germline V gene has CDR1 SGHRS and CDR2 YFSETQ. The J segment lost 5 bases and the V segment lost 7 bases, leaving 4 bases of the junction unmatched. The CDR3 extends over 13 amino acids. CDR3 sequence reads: CASRTSGTDEQYF. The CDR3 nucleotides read TGCGCCAGCCGGACTAGCGGGACCGACGAGCAGTACTTC.

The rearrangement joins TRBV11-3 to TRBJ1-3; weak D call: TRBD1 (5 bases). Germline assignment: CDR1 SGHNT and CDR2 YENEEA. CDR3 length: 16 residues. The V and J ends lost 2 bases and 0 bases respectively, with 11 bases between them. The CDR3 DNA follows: TGTGCCAGCAGCTTATTAGGGGTAAACTCTGGAAACACCATATATTTT. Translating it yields CASSLLGVNSGNTIYF.

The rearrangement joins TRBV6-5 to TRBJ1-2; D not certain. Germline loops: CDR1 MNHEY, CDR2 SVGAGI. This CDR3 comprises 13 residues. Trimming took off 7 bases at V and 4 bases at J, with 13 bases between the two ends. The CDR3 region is CASTRGLRYGYTF. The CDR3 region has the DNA TGTGCCAGCACCAGAGGGCTTCGCTATGGCTACACCTTC.

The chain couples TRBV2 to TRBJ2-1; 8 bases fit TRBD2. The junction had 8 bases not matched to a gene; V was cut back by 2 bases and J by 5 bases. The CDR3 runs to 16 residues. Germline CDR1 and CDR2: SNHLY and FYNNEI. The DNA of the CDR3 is TGTGCCAGCAGTGAAACCCTAGCGGGCCTAGACAATGAGCAGTTCTTC. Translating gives CASSETLAGLDNEQFF.

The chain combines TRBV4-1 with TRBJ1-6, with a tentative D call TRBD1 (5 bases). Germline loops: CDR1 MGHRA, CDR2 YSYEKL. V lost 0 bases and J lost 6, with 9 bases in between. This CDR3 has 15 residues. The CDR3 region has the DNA TGCGCCAGCAGCCAAGATCCGGGGCGTAATTCACCCCTCCACTTT. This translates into CASSQDPGRNSPLHF.

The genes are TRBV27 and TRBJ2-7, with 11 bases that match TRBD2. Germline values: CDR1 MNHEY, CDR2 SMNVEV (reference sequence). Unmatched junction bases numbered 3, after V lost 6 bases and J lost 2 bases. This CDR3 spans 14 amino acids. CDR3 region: CASSRLAGPYEQYF. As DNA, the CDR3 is TGTGCCAGCAGCCGACTAGCGGGGCCCTACGAGCAGTACTTC.

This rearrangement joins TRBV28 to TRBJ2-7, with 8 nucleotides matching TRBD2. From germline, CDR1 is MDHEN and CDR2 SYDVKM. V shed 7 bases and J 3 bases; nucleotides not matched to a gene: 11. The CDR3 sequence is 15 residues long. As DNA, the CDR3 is TGTGCCAGCACCCGAAGTCGGAGCGGGGGCTACGAGCAGTACTTC. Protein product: CASTRSRSGGYEQYF.

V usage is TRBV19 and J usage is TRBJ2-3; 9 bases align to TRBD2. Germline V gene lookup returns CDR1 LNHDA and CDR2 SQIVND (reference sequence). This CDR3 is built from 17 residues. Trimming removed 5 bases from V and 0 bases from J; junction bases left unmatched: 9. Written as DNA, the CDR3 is TGTGCCAGTAGTTGGGGCGGAACTAGCGGGAGCACAGATACGCAGTATTTT. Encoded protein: CASSWGGTSGSTDTQYF. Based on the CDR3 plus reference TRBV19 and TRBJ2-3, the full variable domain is DGGITQSPKYLFRKEGQNVTLSCEQNLNHDAMYWYRQDPGQGLRLIYYSQIVNDFQKGDIAEGYSVSREKKESFPLTVTSAQKNPTAFYLCASSWGGTSGSTDTQYFGPGTRLTVL.

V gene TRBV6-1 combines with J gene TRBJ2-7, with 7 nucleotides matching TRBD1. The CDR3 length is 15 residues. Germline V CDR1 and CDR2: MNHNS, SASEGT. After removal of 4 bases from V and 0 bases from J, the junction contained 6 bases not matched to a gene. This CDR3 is CASSVDRAYSYEQYF. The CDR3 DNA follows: TGTGCCAGCAGTGTAGACAGGGCTTACTCCTACGAGCAGTACTTC.

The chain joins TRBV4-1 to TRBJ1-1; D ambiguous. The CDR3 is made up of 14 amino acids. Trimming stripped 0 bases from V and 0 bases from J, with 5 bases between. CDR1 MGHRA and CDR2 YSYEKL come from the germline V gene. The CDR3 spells CASSQDQVNTEAFF. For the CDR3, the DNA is TGCGCCAGCAGCCAAGATCAGGTGAACACTGAAGCTTTCTTT.